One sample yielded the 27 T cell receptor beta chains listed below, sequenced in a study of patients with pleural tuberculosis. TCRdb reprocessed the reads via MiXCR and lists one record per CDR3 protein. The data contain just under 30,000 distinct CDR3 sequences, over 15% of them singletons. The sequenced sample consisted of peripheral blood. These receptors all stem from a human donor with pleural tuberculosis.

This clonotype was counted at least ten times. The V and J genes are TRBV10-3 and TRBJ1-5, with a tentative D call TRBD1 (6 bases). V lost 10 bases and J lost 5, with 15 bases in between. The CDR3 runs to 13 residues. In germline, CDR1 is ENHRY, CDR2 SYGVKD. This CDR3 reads CATWDTRDQPQHF. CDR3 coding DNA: TGTGCCACCTGGGACACCCGCGATCAGCCCCAGCATTTT.

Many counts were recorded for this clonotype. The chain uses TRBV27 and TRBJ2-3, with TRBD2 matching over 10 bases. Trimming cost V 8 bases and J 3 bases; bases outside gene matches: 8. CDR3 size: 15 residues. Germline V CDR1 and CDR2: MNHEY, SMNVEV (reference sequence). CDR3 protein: CASRLPGLATDTQYF. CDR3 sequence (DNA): TGTGCCAGCCGGCTTCCGGGACTAGCGACAGATACGCAGTATTTT.

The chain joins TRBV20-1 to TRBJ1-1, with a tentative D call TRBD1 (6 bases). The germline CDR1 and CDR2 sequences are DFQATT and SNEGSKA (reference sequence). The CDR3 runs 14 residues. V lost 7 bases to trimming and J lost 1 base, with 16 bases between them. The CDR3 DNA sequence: TGCAGTGGGAAGAAGGGGGTAGCGAACACTGAAGCTTTCTTT. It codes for CSGKKGVANTEAFF.

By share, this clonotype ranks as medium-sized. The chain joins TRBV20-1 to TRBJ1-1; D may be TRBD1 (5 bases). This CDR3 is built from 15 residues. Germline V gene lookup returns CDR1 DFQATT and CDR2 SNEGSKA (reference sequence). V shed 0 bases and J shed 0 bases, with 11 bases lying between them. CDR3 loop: CSARDRGLMNTEAFF. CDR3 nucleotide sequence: TGCAGTGCTAGAGATCGGGGCCTCATGAACACTGAAGCTTTCTTT.

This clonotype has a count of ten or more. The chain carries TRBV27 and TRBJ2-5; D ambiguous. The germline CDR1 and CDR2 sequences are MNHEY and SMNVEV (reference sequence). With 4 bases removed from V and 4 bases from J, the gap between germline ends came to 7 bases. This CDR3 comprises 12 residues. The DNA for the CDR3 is TGTGCCAGCAGTTCTGGCGGAGAGACCCAGTACTTC. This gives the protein CASSSGGETQYF.

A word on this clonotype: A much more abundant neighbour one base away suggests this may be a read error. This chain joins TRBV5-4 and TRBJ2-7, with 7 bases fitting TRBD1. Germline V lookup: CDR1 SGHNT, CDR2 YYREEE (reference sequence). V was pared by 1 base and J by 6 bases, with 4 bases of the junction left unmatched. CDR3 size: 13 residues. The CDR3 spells CASSLTGACEQYF. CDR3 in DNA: TGTGCCAGCAGCTTGACAGGGGCCTGCGAGCAGTACTTC.

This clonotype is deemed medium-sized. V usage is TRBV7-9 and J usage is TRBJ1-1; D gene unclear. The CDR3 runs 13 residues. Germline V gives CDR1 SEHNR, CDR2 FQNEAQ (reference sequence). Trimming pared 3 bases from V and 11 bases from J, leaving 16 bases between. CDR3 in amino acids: CASSFSGRDWAFF. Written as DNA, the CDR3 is TGTGCCAGCAGCTTTTCAGGAAGGGATTGGGCTTTCTTT.

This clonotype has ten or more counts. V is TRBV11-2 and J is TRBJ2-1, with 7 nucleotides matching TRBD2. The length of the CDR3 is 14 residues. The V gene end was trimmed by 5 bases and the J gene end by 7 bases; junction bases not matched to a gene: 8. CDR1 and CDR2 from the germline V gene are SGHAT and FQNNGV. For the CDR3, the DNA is TGTGCCAGCAGCATGGGGGGGGGTTGGAATGAGCAGTTCTTC. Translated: CASSMGGGWNEQFF.

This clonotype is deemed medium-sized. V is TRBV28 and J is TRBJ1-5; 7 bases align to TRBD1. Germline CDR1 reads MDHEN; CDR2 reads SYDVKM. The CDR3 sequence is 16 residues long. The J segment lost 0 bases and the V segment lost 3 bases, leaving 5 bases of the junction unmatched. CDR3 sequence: CASSFQDRFSNQPQHF. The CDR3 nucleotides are TGTGCCAGCAGTTTTCAGGACAGGTTTAGCAATCAGCCCCAGCATTTT. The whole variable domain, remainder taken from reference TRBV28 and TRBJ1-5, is DVKVTQSSRYLVKRTGEKVFLECVQDMDHENMFWYRQDPGLGLRLIYFSYDVKMKEKGDIPEGYSVSREKKERFSLILESASTNQTSMYLCASSFQDRFSNQPQHFGDGTRLSIL.

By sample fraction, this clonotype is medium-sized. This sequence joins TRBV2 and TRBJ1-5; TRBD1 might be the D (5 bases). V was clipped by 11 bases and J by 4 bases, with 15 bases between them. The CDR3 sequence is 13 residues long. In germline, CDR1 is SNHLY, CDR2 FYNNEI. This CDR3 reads CAGKGEWNQPQHF. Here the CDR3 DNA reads TGTGCCGGAAAAGGGGAGTGGAATCAGCCCCAGCATTTT.

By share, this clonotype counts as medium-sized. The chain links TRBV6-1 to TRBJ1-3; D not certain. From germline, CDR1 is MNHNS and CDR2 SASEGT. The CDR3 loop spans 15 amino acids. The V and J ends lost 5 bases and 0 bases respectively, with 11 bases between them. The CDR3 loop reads CASSSALSSGNTIYF. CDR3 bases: TGTGCCAGCAGTTCGGCCCTTAGCTCTGGAAACACCATATATTTT.

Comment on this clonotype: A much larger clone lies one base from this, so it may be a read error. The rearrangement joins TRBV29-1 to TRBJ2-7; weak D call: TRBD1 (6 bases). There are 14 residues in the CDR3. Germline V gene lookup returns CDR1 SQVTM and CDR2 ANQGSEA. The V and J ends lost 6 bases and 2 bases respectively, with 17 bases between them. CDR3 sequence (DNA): TGCAGCGTAACCGGGGCAGGGGTAGCCTACGAGCAGTACTTC. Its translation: CSVTGAGVAYEQYF.

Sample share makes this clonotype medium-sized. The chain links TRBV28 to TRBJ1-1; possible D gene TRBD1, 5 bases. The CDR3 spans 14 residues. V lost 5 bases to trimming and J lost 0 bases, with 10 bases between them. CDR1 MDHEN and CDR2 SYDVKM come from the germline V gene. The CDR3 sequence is CASSATGLNTEAFF. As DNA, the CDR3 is TGTGCCAGCAGTGCTACAGGATTGAACACTGAAGCTTTCTTT.

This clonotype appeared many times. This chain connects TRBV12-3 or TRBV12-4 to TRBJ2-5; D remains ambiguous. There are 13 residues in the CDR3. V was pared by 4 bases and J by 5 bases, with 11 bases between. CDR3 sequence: CASSSPLGETQYF. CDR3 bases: TGTGCCAGCAGTTCCCCCCTTGGGGAGACCCAGTACTTC.

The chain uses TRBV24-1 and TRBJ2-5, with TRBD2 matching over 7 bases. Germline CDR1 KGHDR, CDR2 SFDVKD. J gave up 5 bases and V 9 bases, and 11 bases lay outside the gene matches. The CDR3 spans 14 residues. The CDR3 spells CATGGGGGSETQYF. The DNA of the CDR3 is TGTGCCACCGGGGGGGGGGGAGGCTCGGAGACCCAGTACTTC.

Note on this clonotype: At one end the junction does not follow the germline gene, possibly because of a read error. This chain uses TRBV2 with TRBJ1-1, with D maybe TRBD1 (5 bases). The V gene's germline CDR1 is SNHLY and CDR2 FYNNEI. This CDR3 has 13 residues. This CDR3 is CASSGVGNGGALF. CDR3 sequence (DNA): TGTGCCAGCAGTGGAGTAGGGAATGGGGGAGCTCTCTTT.

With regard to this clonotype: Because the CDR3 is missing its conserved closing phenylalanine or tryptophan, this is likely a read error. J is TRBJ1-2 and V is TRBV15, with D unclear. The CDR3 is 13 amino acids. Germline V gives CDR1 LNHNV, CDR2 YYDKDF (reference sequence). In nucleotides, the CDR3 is TGTGCCACCAGCAGAGATATGAACTATGGTTACACCCTC. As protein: CATSRDMNYGYTL.

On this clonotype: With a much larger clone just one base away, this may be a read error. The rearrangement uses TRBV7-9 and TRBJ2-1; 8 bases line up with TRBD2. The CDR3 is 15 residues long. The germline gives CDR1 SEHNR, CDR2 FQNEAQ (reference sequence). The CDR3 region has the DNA TGTGCCGGCAGTTCAACCGGGACTAGATACAATGAGCAGTTCTTC. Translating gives CAGSSTGTRYNEQFF.

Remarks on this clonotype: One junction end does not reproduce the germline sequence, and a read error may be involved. The CDR3 DNA is TGTGCCAGCAGTTTAATGGGGTCGAACAACGGGGAACTGTTTTTT. Its protein is CASSLMGSNNGELFF. This rearrangement joins TRBV28 to TRBJ2-2; possible D gene TRBD2, 5 bases. Per germline, CDR1 MDHEN and CDR2 SYDVKM. The CDR3 spans 15 residues.

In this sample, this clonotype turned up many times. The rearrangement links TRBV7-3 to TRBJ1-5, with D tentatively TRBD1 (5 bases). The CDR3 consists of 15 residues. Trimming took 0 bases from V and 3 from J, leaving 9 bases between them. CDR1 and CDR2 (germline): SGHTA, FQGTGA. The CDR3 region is CASSLTGGVNQPQHF. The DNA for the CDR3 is TGTGCCAGCAGCTTAACGGGAGGGGTCAATCAGCCCCAGCATTTT.

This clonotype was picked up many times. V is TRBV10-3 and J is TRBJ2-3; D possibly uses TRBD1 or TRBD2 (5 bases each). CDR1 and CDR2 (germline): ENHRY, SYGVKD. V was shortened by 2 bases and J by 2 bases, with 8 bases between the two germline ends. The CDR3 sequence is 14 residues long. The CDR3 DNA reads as TGTGCCATCAGTGAGGGGGGACCCACAGATACGCAGTATTTT. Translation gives CAISEGGPTDTQYF.

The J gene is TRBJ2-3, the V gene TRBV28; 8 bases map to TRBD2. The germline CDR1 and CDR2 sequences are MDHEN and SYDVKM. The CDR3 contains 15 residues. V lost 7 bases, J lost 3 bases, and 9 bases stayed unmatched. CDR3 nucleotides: TGTGCCAGCACCCCGGGGGGGTTGGGGACAGATACGCAGTATTTT. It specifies CASTPGGLGTDTQYF.

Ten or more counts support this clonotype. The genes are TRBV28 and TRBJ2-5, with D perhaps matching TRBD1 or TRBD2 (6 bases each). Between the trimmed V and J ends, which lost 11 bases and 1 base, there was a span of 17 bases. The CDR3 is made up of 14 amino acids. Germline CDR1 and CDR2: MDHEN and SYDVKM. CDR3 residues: CAYSKRGAQETQYF. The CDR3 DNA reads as TGTGCCTACTCAAAAAGGGGGGCCCAAGAGACCCAGTACTTC. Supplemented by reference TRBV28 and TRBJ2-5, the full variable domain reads DVKVTQSSRYLVKRTGEKVFLECVQDMDHENMFWYRQDPGLGLRLIYFSYDVKMKEKGDIPEGYSVSREKKERFSLILESASTNQTSMYLCAYSKRGAQETQYFGPGTRLLVL.

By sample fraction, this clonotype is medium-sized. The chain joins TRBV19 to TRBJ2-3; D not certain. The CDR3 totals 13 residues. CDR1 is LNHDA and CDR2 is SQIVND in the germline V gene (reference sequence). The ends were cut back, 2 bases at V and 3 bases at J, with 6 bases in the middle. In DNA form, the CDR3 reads TGTGCCAGTAGTATATCGGCGACAGATACGCAGTATTTT. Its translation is CASSISATDTQYF.

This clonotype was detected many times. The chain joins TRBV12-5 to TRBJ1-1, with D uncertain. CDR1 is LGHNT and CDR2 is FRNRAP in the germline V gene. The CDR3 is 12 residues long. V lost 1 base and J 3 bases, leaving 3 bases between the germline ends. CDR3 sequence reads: CASGLDYTEAFF. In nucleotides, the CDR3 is TGTGCTAGTGGTTTGGACTACACTGAAGCTTTCTTT.

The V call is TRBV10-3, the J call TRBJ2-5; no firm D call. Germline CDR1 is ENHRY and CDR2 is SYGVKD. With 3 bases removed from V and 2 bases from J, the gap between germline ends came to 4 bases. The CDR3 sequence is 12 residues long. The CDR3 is CAISDRQETQYF. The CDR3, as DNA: TGTGCCATCAGTGACAGACAAGAGACCCAGTACTTC.

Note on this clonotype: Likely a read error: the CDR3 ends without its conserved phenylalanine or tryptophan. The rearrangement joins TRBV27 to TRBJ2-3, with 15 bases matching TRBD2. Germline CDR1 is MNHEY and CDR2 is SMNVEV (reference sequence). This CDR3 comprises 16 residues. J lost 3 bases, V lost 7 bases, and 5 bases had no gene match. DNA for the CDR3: TGTGCCAGCAATTCGGGACTAGCGGGGGGAACAGATACGCAGTATCTT. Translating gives CASNSGLAGGTDTQYL.